These 7 T cell receptor beta chains share one sample of origin, sequenced in a study of blood T cells in healthy people across ages. Primed by a sample-barcoded 5' primer and a J-beta primer mix, a second PCR proceeded for 7 to 11 cycles. TCRdb processed the 5' RACE reads anew with MiXCR; each CDR3 protein has one entry. The sample has over 1,300,000 distinct CDR3 sequences, 59% seen once. Sequencing was done on a sample of blood. The receptors come from a young man in good health.

V usage is TRBV5-1 and J usage is TRBJ2-5; 13 bases map to TRBD2. This CDR3 comprises 17 residues. Germline CDR1 is SGHRS and CDR2 is YFSETQ. The trim removed 1 base at V and 9 bases at J, leaving 12 bases unmatched. The CDR3 region has the DNA TGCGCCAGCAGCTTGACCGGACTAGCGGGAGTTGGGGAGGCCCAGTACTTC. Translating it yields CASSLTGLAGVGEAQYF.

The chain recombines TRBV10-3 with TRBJ2-4; D tentatively reads TRBD1 or TRBD2 (5 bases each). The CDR3 runs 14 residues. Germline CDR1 and CDR2: ENHRY and SYGVKD. Between the trimmed V and J ends, which lost 3 bases and 8 bases, there was a span of 14 bases. This CDR3 is CAISDAGTEDIQYF. The DNA of the CDR3 is TGTGCCATCAGTGATGCAGGGACGGAGGACATTCAGTACTTC.

The chain carries TRBV15 and TRBJ2-7; D uncertain. Germline V lookup: CDR1 LNHNV, CDR2 YYDKDF (reference sequence). The V end was cut by 4 bases, the J end by 3 bases, with 7 bases between. This CDR3 has 12 amino acids. CDR3 residues: CATSTWGYEQYF. The CDR3 DNA follows: TGTGCCACCAGCACATGGGGCTACGAGCAGTACTTC.

V gene TRBV3-1 combines with J gene TRBJ1-4, with 7 bases fitting TRBD1. CDR3 length equals 15 residues. Germline loops: CDR1 LGHDT, CDR2 YNNKEL (reference sequence). J was trimmed by 10 bases and V by 0 bases; bases with no gene match: 8. CDR3 DNA sequence: TGTGCCAGCAGCCAAGATTGGGGACAGTCCGGAAAACTGTTTTTT. Translation: CASSQDWGQSGKLFF.

This clonotype was seen at least ten times. The chain carries TRBV5-1 and TRBJ2-7, with 13 bases fitting TRBD2. The CDR3 totals 15 residues. Germline assignment: CDR1 SGHRS and CDR2 YFSETQ. Trimming removed 4 bases from V and 2 bases from J; junction bases left unmatched: 3. CDR3 residues: CASSLGLAGAYEQYF. The CDR3 nucleotides are TGCGCCAGCAGCCTCGGACTAGCGGGAGCCTACGAGCAGTACTTC.

The chain carries TRBV4-2 and TRBJ2-2; TRBD2 matches at 12 bases. Germline V gene lookup returns CDR1 LGHNA and CDR2 YNFKEQ. The CDR3 loop spans 15 amino acids. V trimming: 5 bases; J trimming: 5 bases; junction bases outside the gene matches: 3. Here the CDR3 reads CASSYTSGGTGELFF. For the CDR3, the DNA is TGTGCCAGCAGCTACACTAGCGGGGGGACCGGGGAGCTGTTTTTT.

The chain uses TRBV7-9 and TRBJ1-2; 7 bases match TRBD1. The CDR3 runs 13 residues. CDR1 and CDR2 (germline): SEHNR, FQNEAQ (reference sequence). Losses at the gene ends were 2 bases for V and 8 bases for J; bases not matched to a gene: 5. The CDR3 nucleotides are TGTGCCAGCAGCTTAAGGGGGCTCGAGGGCTACACCTTC. Residues: CASSLRGLEGYTF. Combining the CDR3 with reference TRBV7-9 and TRBJ1-2 gives the whole variable domain DTGVSQNPRHKITKRGQNVTFRCDPISEHNRLYWYRQTLGQGPEFLTYFQNEAQLEKSRLLSDRFSAERPKGSFSTLEIQRTEQGDSAMYLCASSLRGLEGYTFGSGTRLTVV.